A selection of T cell receptor beta chains follows, all from one sample in a study of cytomegalovirus exposure and HLA in healthy donors. Repertoires were generated with immunoSEQ multiplex PCR, while TCRdb's copy carries only in-frame clones and drops some. The sample contains about 140,000 clones, under 90% of which appear only once. Sample: PBMCs. These receptors originate from a boy younger than 10 in good health and CMV-seronegative. The CDR3 runs from the conserved cysteine through the conserved F or W. Fields, in order: clone size, V gene, J gene, D gene, CDR3 DNA, CDR3 protein. A D gene is named only where the DNA matches it firmly. Expanded clones are given a class, and other clones once, few, many or no size at all.

>-|TRBV11-3|TRBJ2-7|TRBD2
TGTGCCAGCAGCTGGTCCGGGACTAGCGGGATCTACGAGCAGTACTTC
CASSWSGTSGIYEQYF
>few|TRBV6-4|TRBJ1-2|TRBD1
TGTGCCAGCAGTGACAGGGGGCACTATGGCTACACCTTC
CASSDRGHYGYTF
>few|TRBV7-9|TRBJ1-5|-
TGTGCCAGCGCCTACGGGGGGGAAAGCAATCAGCCCCAGCATTTT
CASAYGGESNQPQHF
>-|TRBV28|TRBJ2-7|-
TGTGCCAGCAGTTCAAGACAGACCTACGAGCAGTACTTC
CASSSRQTYEQYF
>-|TRBV6-5|TRBJ2-2|-
TGTGCCAGCAGTTACGGGCTAGCCGGCGGGGAGCTGTTTTTT
CASSYGLAGGELFF
>-|TRBV12-5|TRBJ1-6|-
TGTGCTAGTGGTTTGGTACTGGGCCAGGGGTCGTCCTTCGACGGTGGTCCGAATTCACCCCTCCACTTT
CASGLVLGQGSSFDGGPNSPLHF
>-|TRBV6-4|TRBJ1-4|TRBD1
TGTGCCAGCAGTGACTCGGATGGGACAGGGGCCTCAACTAATGAAAAACTGTTTTTT
CASSDSDGTGASTNEKLFF
>-|TRBV19|TRBJ1-5|-
TGTGCCAGTAGTCCTTCCGACAGAAATCAGCCCCAGCATTTT
CASSPSDRNQPQHF
>-|TRBV28|TRBJ1-2|-
TGTGCCAGCAGGGCAGGGAAGGGCTACACCTTC
CASRAGKGYTF
>-|TRBV7-9|TRBJ2-7|TRBD1
TGTGCCAGCAGCTCAGTCCGTCGGGACAGGGCCTCCGAGCAGTACTTC
CASSSVRRDRASEQYF
>-|TRBV5-6|TRBJ2-2|-
TGTGCCAGCAGCTCGGTCGGTGCCCGGGTGCTGTTTTTT
CASSSVGARVLFF
>once|TRBV5-6|TRBJ2-2|-
TGTGCCAGCAGCTTGGCCGTTGGAGCCGGGGAGCTGTTTTTT
CASSLAVGAGELFF
>-|TRBV5-4|TRBJ2-2|TRBD2
TGTGCCAGCAGCTTGGAGCTAGCGGGCAAAAACACCGGGGAGCTGTTTTTT
CASSLELAGKNTGELFF
>-|TRBV7-8|TRBJ2-7|TRBD1
TGTGCCAGTCGACTGAACAGGGGGGCCCACGAGCAGTACTTC
CASRLNRGAHEQYF
>-|TRBV5-1|TRBJ1-5|-
TGCGCCAGCAGCTCGCGGCCTCAGAATGGCGATCAGCCCCAGCATTTT
CASSSRPQNGDQPQHF
>once|TRBV28|TRBJ2-3|TRBD2
TGTGCCGGGGAAACAAGCGGGAGTGAATCAGATACGCAGTATTTT
CAGETSGSESDTQYF
>few|TRBV6-6|TRBJ1-4|-
TGTGCCAGCAGTCTAAAGATTGCAACTAATGAAAAACTGTTTTTT
CASSLKIATNEKLFF
>-|TRBV5-8|TRBJ2-7|TRBD2
TGTGCCAGTGGACCTCGGACTAGCCGAAGTAGTTACTACGAGCAGTACTTC
CASGPRTSRSSYYEQYF
>-|TRBV5-6|TRBJ2-7|-
TGTGCCAGCAGCTTGAGCGCCTACGAGCAGTACTTC
CASSLSAYEQYF
>-|TRBV2|TRBJ2-7|-
TGTGCCAGCAGGGTCGCCATGAGGAAGAGCTACGAGCAGTACTTC
CASRVAMRKSYEQYF
>-|TRBV19|TRBJ1-1|-
TGTGCCAGCTTCCTGACAGCAAAAAGCACTGAAGCTTTCTTT
CASFLTAKSTEAFF
>-|TRBV6-1|TRBJ2-7|TRBD2
TGTGCCAGCAGTGAAGCGCTACCGGGACTAGCGGGGGCTGAGCAGTACTTC
CASSEALPGLAGAEQYF
>-|TRBV5-6|TRBJ2-7|-
TGTGCCAGCAGCTTGGCAGGGTTTGGAAAATACGAGCAGTACTTC
CASSLAGFGKYEQYF
>-|TRBV19|TRBJ2-1|-
TGTGCCAGTAGTTTCGGGAGCTACAATGAGCAGTTCTTC
CASSFGSYNEQFF
>-|TRBV4-2|TRBJ1-1|-
TGTGCCAGCAGCCAAGATGGAGGGTGGAGGGCTTTCTTT
CASSQDGGWRAFF
>-|TRBV5-4|TRBJ1-2|TRBD1
TGTGCCAGCAGTAGGCCGGGACAGCCGAAATATGGCTACACCTTC
CASSRPGQPKYGYTF
>-|TRBV5-4|TRBJ2-2|TRBD1
TGTGCCAGCAGCTCCCAGGGGGCGTACACCGGGGAGCTGTTTTTT
CASSSQGAYTGELFF
>-|TRBV5-4|TRBJ2-1|-
TGTGCCAGCAGACACCGACAGAGCTCCTACAATGAGCAGTTCTTC
CASRHRQSSYNEQFF
>once|TRBV18|TRBJ2-4|-
TGTGCCAGCTCACCAGATCCCGGCGGGAACATTCAGTACTTC
CASSPDPGGNIQYF
>-|TRBV7-2|TRBJ2-7|TRBD1
TGTGCCAGCAGCTCACAGGGGGCAGGTTTCTACGAGCAGTACTTC
CASSSQGAGFYEQYF